The present T cell receptor beta chain was sequenced within a study of regulatory T cells in long-lasting Graves disease. Overall study findings and caveats: Patients with persistent disease showed a bias toward TRBV28, TRBJ1-2 and TRBJ2-5. Among persistent patients, a larger number of public clonotypes were shared (about 2,700) than among newly diagnosed patients (about 970).

There are 16 residues in the CDR3. Germline CDR1 is MGHDK and CDR2 is SYGVNS. V lost 3 bases, J lost 13 bases, and 12 bases stayed unmatched. About this clonotype itself: Its cognate antigen is unknown.

Sample time point: persistent/refractory GD, antithyroid drugs over 5 years with positive TRAb. From PBMCs, RNA was extracted and then used to make the TCR library. Construction of the TCR beta libraries employed iRepertoire HTBI primers in conjunction with Arm-PCR of CDR3 regions. As handled by the study authors: Samples jointly harbored 62 TRBV and fewer than 15 TRBJ segments. TCRdb re-called the multiplex PCR reads through MiXCR, storing one row per CDR3 protein. What appears here as the V and J calls and clone size reflects TCRdb's work, not the paper's. The sample has approximately 350,000 distinct CDR3 sequences; roughly 25% are singletons.

The source material was peripheral blood mononuclear cells (PBMCs), sampled when the disease was refractory, from a patient treated with antithyroid drugs. The clonotype was recovered from a woman aged 40 to 50 with Graves disease. The V gene is TRBV25-1, the J gene TRBJ2-1; TRBD2 aligns across 13 bases. CDR3 nucleotide sequence: TGTGCCAGCAGTGACCAGACTAGCGGGAGGAGGTTAAAACAGTTCTTC. Amino acids: CASSDQTSGRRLKQFF.